Below are 18 T cell receptor beta chains sequenced from a single sample in a study of T cells after yellow fever vaccination (dated by TCRdb to between 2017 and 2020). The treatment or condition label, as the study defines it: live attenuated yellow fever vaccine strain. Library creation used 5' RACE. Sequencing used an Illumina NovaSeq 6000. The public reads were run again by TCRdb, first through fastp at Q25 and then through MiXCR, and only productive beta chains were kept. Rows matching on CDR3 protein sequence are summarized as one entry with the most common DNA and genes. The sample yields 300,000 to 350,000 distinct CDR3 sequences; 3.5% to 4.5% were counted once. The ten biggest clones cover roughly 26% of the sample. This specimen consisted of PBMCs, obtained 5 days after the yellow fever booster vaccination. These receptors originate from a man aged 18 to 30 who received the YFV17D yellow fever vaccine.

This clonotype was counted between two and nine times. This chain links TRBV7-3 with TRBJ2-2; perhaps TRBD2 as D (5 bases). V lost 5 bases to trimming and J lost 2 bases, with 9 bases between them. The CDR3 runs to 14 residues. Germline V gene data show CDR1 as SGHTA and CDR2 as FQGTGA. This CDR3 reads CASSTGINTGELFF. The DNA for the CDR3 is TGTGCCAGCAGCACGGGGATTAACACCGGGGAGCTGTTTTTT. The full variable domain, with the rest looked up from reference TRBV7-3 and TRBJ2-2, is GAGVSQTPSNKVTEKGKYVELRCDPISGHTALYWYRQSLGQGPEFLIYFQGTGAADDSGLPNDRFFAVRPEGSVSTLKIQRTERGDSAVYLCASSTGINTGELFFGEGSRLTVL.

This clonotype was observed a few times. The CDR3, as DNA: TGTGCCAGTAGTCCCCCACGTAAGAGGCAGGGAAGGCGGTACACCGGGGAGCTGTTTTTT. Amino acids: CASSPPRKRQGRRYTGELFF. This chain links TRBV19 with TRBJ2-2; D perhaps matches TRBD1 (5 bases). Between the trimmed V and J ends, which lost 5 bases and 3 bases, there was a span of 28 bases. Germline CDR1 reads LNHDA; CDR2 reads SQIVND (reference sequence). This CDR3 contains 20 residues.

The gene calls are TRBV12-3 or TRBV12-4 and TRBJ2-6, with TRBD1 matching over 9 bases. The CDR3 runs 20 residues. V dropped 6 bases and J dropped 1; count of bases not matched to a gene: 16. The chain's CDR3 is CASSATRAGQGTSGANVLTF. The CDR3 nucleotides are TGTGCCAGCAGCGCCACCCGAGCTGGACAGGGGACTTCTGGGGCCAACGTCCTGACTTTC.

This clonotype was seen more than once but under ten times. J is TRBJ1-6 and V is TRBV27; D ambiguous. The CDR3 runs 14 residues. Per germline, CDR1 MNHEY and CDR2 SMNVEV (reference sequence). V gave up 3 bases and J gave up 10 bases, with 13 bases separating them. The CDR3 region has the DNA TGTGCCAGCAGTTTTGTCGGACCTCGCTCACCCCTCCACTTT. Protein product: CASSFVGPRSPLHF.

The chain couples TRBV7-3 to TRBJ1-6, with 11 bases matching TRBD1. Germline assignment: CDR1 SGHTA and CDR2 FQGTGA. Trimming at V came to 6 bases and at J to 10 bases, leaving 5 bases not matched to a gene. The length of the CDR3 is 14 residues. CDR3 amino acids: CASSTGTGGSPLHF. The DNA of the CDR3 is TGTGCCAGCAGTACCGGGACAGGGGGATCACCCCTCCACTTT.

This clonotype was picked up a small number of times. This chain joins TRBV15 and TRBJ2-5, with TRBD1 as a possible D gene (6 bases). The V gene's germline CDR1 is LNHNV and CDR2 YYDKDF (reference sequence). The CDR3 runs to 15 residues. Between the trimmed V and J ends, which lost 0 bases and 8 bases, there was a span of 16 bases. The CDR3 spells CATSRDTGNIRTQYF. The CDR3 bases are TGTGCCACCAGCAGAGATACAGGGAACATAAGAACCCAGTACTTC.

This clonotype showed up just a few times. The chain employs TRBV4-3 and TRBJ2-3; D is perhaps TRBD1 (6 bases). Germline loops: CDR1 LGHNA, CDR2 YSLEER. The CDR3 extends over 15 amino acids. The V end was cut by 2 bases, the J end by 2 bases, with 11 bases between. The CDR3 protein is CASSQLTGSTDTQYF. CDR3 nucleotide sequence: TGCGCCAGCAGCCAACTGACAGGTTCCACAGATACGCAGTATTTT.

This clonotype was counted a few times. The gene calls are TRBV28 and TRBJ1-2; 10 positions agree with TRBD1. The CDR3 runs to 14 residues. Germline-derived CDR1 and CDR2 are MDHEN and SYDVKM. The junction had 5 bases not matched to a gene; V was cut back by 7 bases and J by 3 bases. The CDR3 protein is CASTHGTGDYGYTF. The DNA for the CDR3 is TGTGCCAGCACACACGGGACAGGGGACTATGGCTACACCTTC.

This clonotype was detected ten times or more. The chain uses TRBV7-2 and TRBJ2-7; 11 positions agree with TRBD2. The CDR3 length is 17 residues. Germline V gene sequence: CDR1 SGHTA, CDR2 FQGNSA. Unmatched junction bases numbered 18, after V lost 2 bases and J lost 12 bases. The CDR3 is CASSLRLVAGGQSLAYF. The CDR3 region has the DNA TGTGCCAGCAGCTTAAGGCTCGTAGCGGGGGGGCAAAGTTTAGCGTACTTC.

This clonotype showed up just a few times. V usage is TRBV5-6 and J usage is TRBJ2-1; D not resolved. The germline gives CDR1 SGHDT, CDR2 YYEEEE. Trimming removed 1 base at V and 3 bases at J, with 5 bases between. This CDR3 has 13 residues. CDR3 loop: CASSLSVYNEQFF. The CDR3, as DNA: TGTGCCAGCAGCTTGTCAGTCTACAATGAGCAGTTCTTC.

This clonotype appeared a few times. This rearrangement joins TRBV7-8 to TRBJ1-6; D gene unclear. The CDR3 loop spans 15 amino acids. Germline lookup yields CDR1 SGHVS and CDR2 FQNEAQ. Trimming took 5 bases from V and 7 from J, leaving 15 bases between them. CDR3: CASSPSGRQNSPLHF. CDR3 nucleotide sequence: TGTGCCAGCAGCCCGAGCGGGCGCCAAAATTCACCCCTCCACTTT.

This clonotype was recorded at least ten times. The genes are TRBV10-3 and TRBJ2-5; TRBD2 might be the D (6 bases). Germline CDR1 and CDR2: ENHRY and SYGVKD. The CDR3 is 14 residues long. Trimming removed 6 bases at V and 3 bases at J, with 14 bases between. Here the CDR3 DNA reads TGTGCCATCAGGGGAGATGCGGGGAAAGAGACCCAGTACTTC. It encodes CAIRGDAGKETQYF.

This clonotype has a handful of counts. This sequence joins TRBV20-1 and TRBJ2-3; D possibly corresponds to TRBD1 (6 bases). V was shortened by 0 bases and J by 6 bases, with 22 bases between the two germline ends. CDR1 is DFQATT, CDR2 SNEGSKA, per germline (reference sequence). This CDR3 contains 17 residues. The CDR3 spells CSARDLIRGGGGDTQYF. The CDR3 region has the DNA TGCAGTGCTAGAGACCTCATTCGAGGGGGTGGCGGGGATACGCAGTATTTT.

In this sample, this clonotype turned up many times. The chain has TRBV3-1 and TRBJ2-1, with D possibly being TRBD1 (5 bases). The CDR3 has 11 residues. V lost 3 bases and J 11 bases, leaving 8 bases between the germline ends. Germline CDR1 and CDR2: LGHDT and YNNKEL (reference sequence). Here the CDR3 DNA reads TGTGCCAGCAGCCAGTGGGGCAAGCAGTTCTTC. It specifies CASSQWGKQFF.

DNA of the CDR3: TGTGCCAGCTCTCCGGAGGACAGGGACTCACCCCTCCACTTT. Protein: CASSPEDRDSPLHF. The V and J genes are TRBV2 and TRBJ1-6, with 8 nucleotides matching TRBD1. The CDR3 consists of 14 residues. In germline, CDR1 is SNHLY, CDR2 FYNNEI. V lost 8 bases, J lost 10 bases, and 10 bases stayed unmatched.

V is TRBV11-2 and J is TRBJ1-5, with D perhaps TRBD1 (5 bases). The V gene lost 3 bases and the J gene lost 0 bases, with 9 bases spanning the gap. Germline assignment: CDR1 SGHAT and CDR2 FQNNGV. The CDR3 extends over 15 amino acids. CDR3 region: CASSFGHGSNQPQHF. In nucleotides, the CDR3 is TGTGCCAGCAGCTTCGGACACGGTAGCAATCAGCCCCAGCATTTT.

The chain recombines TRBV19 with TRBJ2-2; no reliable D call. The V gene lost 7 bases and the J gene lost 6 bases, with 15 bases spanning the gap. CDR3 length: 14 residues. The V gene's germline CDR1 is LNHDA and CDR2 SQIVND (reference sequence). DNA for the CDR3: TGTGCCAGTAAAGGAATGGCAGCGCCCGGGGAGCTGTTTTTT. Residues: CASKGMAAPGELFF.

This clonotype was seen repeatedly, ten times or more. The rearrangement links TRBV11-2 to TRBJ2-3; 9 bases fit TRBD2. The ends lost 2 bases at V and 6 bases at J; junction bases unmatched: 6. This CDR3 has 15 residues. In germline, CDR1 is SGHAT, CDR2 FQNNGV. CDR3 protein: CASSLRGGALDTQYF. The CDR3, as DNA: TGTGCCAGCAGCTTACGCGGGGGGGCCTTGGATACGCAGTATTTT.